The rows below give T cell receptor beta chains drawn from one sample of a study of cytomegalovirus exposure and HLA in healthy donors. The table came from immunoSEQ multiplex PCR; TCRdb's copy has only in-frame clones and leaves some out. In the table there are tens of thousands of clones, roughly two thirds of which are singletons. The sequenced sample was PBMCs. Every receptor here comes from a woman in her forties or fifties in good health and CMV-seropositive. The CDR3 runs from the conserved cysteine through the conserved F or W. D genes are given only for firm matches. Size values are once, few and many counts, or a class for expanded clones, and some rows have none.

>-|-|TRBJ1-2|TRBV6-5
TGTGCCAGCAGTTACTCGGGGGGAACATCCGGGTATGGCTACACCTTC
CASSYSGGTSGYGYTF
>-|-|TRBJ1-2|TRBV7-9
TGTTCCAGCAGCTTACGAGGGGGGGGGAGCTACTATGGCTACACCTTC
CSSSLRGGGSYYGYTF
>-|-|TRBJ1-5|TRBV10-2
TGCGCCAGCAGTGAGGGCGGGAGGGGTATGAATCAGCCCCAGCATTTT
CASSEGGRGMNQPQHF
>-|-|TRBJ1-1|TRBV11-2
TGTGCCAGCAGCTTAGGATCCGGGAACACTGAAGCTTTCTTT
CASSLGSGNTEAFF
>-|few|TRBJ1-2|TRBV28
TGTGCCAGCAAGGGAGCTAACTATGGCTACACCTTC
CASKGANYGYTF
>-|once|TRBJ2-1|TRBV6-6
TGTGCCAGCAGGAGCGGACAGAACTACAATGAGCAGTTCTTC
CASRSGQNYNEQFF
>-|-|TRBJ2-3|TRBV15
TGTGCCACCAGCAGAGCTACAGCTAGCACAGATACGCAGTATTTT
CATSRATASTDTQYF
>-|-|TRBJ1-1|TRBV7-8
TGTGCCAGCAGCTTCTCTAGGGGGAACACTGAAGCTTTCTTT
CASSFSRGNTEAFF
>-|-|TRBJ1-1|TRBV9
TGTGCCAGCAGCGTAGGAGTCGTTAGAAGAGGCGGCACTGAAGCTTTCTTT
CASSVGVVRRGGTEAFF
>-|-|TRBJ1-3|TRBV28
TGTGCCAGCAGTTTAGGGGGGTCTGGAAACACCATATATTTT
CASSLGGSGNTIYF
>-|few|TRBJ2-2|TRBV5-1
TGCGCCAGCTCCAAAGGACTAAACACCGGGGAGCTGTTTTTT
CASSKGLNTGELFF
>-|-|TRBJ2-1|TRBV30
TGTGCCTGGAGTGTAACTAAGGGGGTGACCTACAATGAGCAGTTCTTC
CAWSVTKGVTYNEQFF
>-|once|TRBJ1-6|TRBV5-1
TGCGCCAGCAGCTTAGCGGGATCAAGCAATTCACCCCTCCACTTT
CASSLAGSSNSPLHF
>TRBD1|few|TRBJ2-2|TRBV11-1
TGTGCCAGCAGACGGGACAGGTGGGGCGGGGAGCTGTTTTTT
CASRRDRWGGELFF
>-|once|TRBJ2-2|TRBV10-3
TGTGCCATCAGTGAGAGGGGTTCACCCACCGGGGAGCTGTTTTTT
CAISERGSPTGELFF
>-|-|TRBJ1-5|TRBV4-1
TGCGTCAGCAGCCATCGGCAGCGAGTCCCCAATCAGCCCCAGCATTTT
CVSSHRQRVPNQPQHF
>TRBD1|-|TRBJ1-5|TRBV19
TGTGCCAGTACCCCACAGGGGGCTCGGCAGCCCCAGCATTTT
CASTPQGARQPQHF
>-|-|TRBJ2-1|TRBV7-3
TGTGCCAGCAGCTTAGGGACTGGATACAATGAGCAGTTCTTC
CASSLGTGYNEQFF
>-|-|TRBJ1-5|TRBV10-1
TGCGCCAGACCATGCCCGGGACATTCAGACAATCAGCCCCAGCATTTT
CARPCPGHSDNQPQHF
>-|-|TRBJ1-2|TRBV9
TGTGCCAGCCAGTCAGTGGGGGGTGATAACTATGGCTACACCTTC
CASQSVGGDNYGYTF
>-|-|TRBJ1-4|TRBV12-1
TGTGCCAGCACCCTCCAAACGGAAGACAGTACTAATGAAAAACTGTTTTTT
CASTLQTEDSTNEKLFF
>-|few|TRBJ2-7|TRBV20-1
TGCAGTCCATCTGGGCAGTACGAGCAGTACTTC
CSPSGQYEQYF
>TRBD1|-|TRBJ2-7|TRBV5-4
TGTGCCAGCAGCTCACAGGGGGCACGGTACGAGCAGTACTTC
CASSSQGARYEQYF
>-|-|TRBJ1-6|TRBV27
TGTGCCAGCAGTACCGAAACTCCTGGGGGGGGAAATTCACCCCTCCACTTT
CASSTETPGGGNSPLHF
>-|-|TRBJ1-1|TRBV5-4
TGTGCCAGCAGCCCAAACAGGGTCGGTGAAGCTTTCTTT
CASSPNRVGEAFF
>TRBD2|-|TRBJ2-7|TRBV4-1
TGCGCCAGCAGCCAAGTTCCCCTTGGGCGGGGGGACGAGCAGTACTTC
CASSQVPLGRGDEQYF
>-|-|TRBJ1-5|TRBV6-1
TGTGCCAGCAGTGGAATACAGGATCAGCCCCAGCATTTT
CASSGIQDQPQHF
>-|-|TRBJ1-2|TRBV7-3
TGTGCCAGCAGCTTAAATGCGGCCCGGTATGGCTACACCTTC
CASSLNAARYGYTF
>TRBD1|-|TRBJ2-5|TRBV5-6
TGTGCCAGCAGAGGGGCAGGGGGTGCGGAGACCCAGTACTTC
CASRGAGGAETQYF
>TRBD1|-|TRBJ2-5|TRBV13
TGTGCCAGCAGCTCCTTTGGGCAGGGGGCGAAGTTAGGACAAGAGACCCAGTACTTC
CASSSFGQGAKLGQETQYF
>-|-|TRBJ1-1|TRBV7-9
TGTGCCAGCAGCATGGGGGGTGGCAGCCTGAACACTGAAGCTTTCTTT
CASSMGGGSLNTEAFF
>-|-|TRBJ1-2|TRBV28
TGTGCCAGCAGCTTCCCGGTCACCGGCTATGGCTACACCTTC
CASSFPVTGYGYTF
>-|few|TRBJ1-3|TRBV4-2
TGTGCCAGCAGCCAAGATGCAGGCTCTGGAAACACCATATATTTT
CASSQDAGSGNTIYF
>-|few|TRBJ2-7|TRBV10-3
TGTGCCATCAGTCAGACCTACGAGCAGTACTTC
CAISQTYEQYF
>TRBD2|-|TRBJ2-5|TRBV7-2
TGTGCCAGCAGCCTGGGACTAGTGTACGAGACCCAGTACTTC
CASSLGLVYETQYF
>-|-|TRBJ1-1|TRBV5-1
TGCGCCAGCAGCTACATGGGGGGAGCTTTCTTT
CASSYMGGAFF
>-|-|TRBJ1-2|TRBV25-1
TGTGCCAGCAGTGGAGACAGCGGGCATGGCTACACCTTC
CASSGDSGHGYTF
>-|-|TRBJ1-5|TRBV21-1
TGTGCCAGCAGCAAATACCCGGACAGGGTGAGGGATCAGCCCCAGCATTTT
CASSKYPDRVRDQPQHF
>-|-|TRBJ2-7|TRBV4-2
TGTGCCAGCAGCCAAGACCCCCAGGGGACGCACGAGCAGTACTTC
CASSQDPQGTHEQYF
>TRBD2|-|TRBJ2-1|TRBV30
TGTGCCTGGGGAATCGGCGGGGGTTCAGGAGAGCAGTTCTTC
CAWGIGGGSGEQFF
>-|-|TRBJ2-1|TRBV11-2
TGTGCCAGCAGCTTAGGGGGGGATGAGCAGTTCTTC
CASSLGGDEQFF
>-|once|TRBJ1-4|TRBV4-1
TGCGCCAGCAGCACCCGGGAGACCTCGGCGGGGGAAAAACTGTTTTTT
CASSTRETSAGEKLFF
>TRBD1|few|TRBJ1-1|TRBV7-9
TGTGCCAGCAGCCCACCCGAGGGACAGAAAGCTTTCTTT
CASSPPEGQKAFF
>-|-|TRBJ2-5|TRBV19
TGTGCCAGTAGTATAGAGGGCAGGGGACCTCTCGAGACCCAGTACTTC
CASSIEGRGPLETQYF
>-|-|TRBJ2-6|TRBV9
TGTGCCAGCAGCGTAGGTGAGGGGAGGGGGGCCAACGTCCTGACTTTC
CASSVGEGRGANVLTF
>TRBD1|-|TRBJ2-7|TRBV6-5
TGTGCCAGCAGCTCCGGGACAGGGGACGAGCAGTACTTC
CASSSGTGDEQYF
>-|few|TRBJ1-6|TRBV30
TGTGCCTGGAGCCCTACCGACTCCCAGCCCAATTCACCCCTCCACTTT
CAWSPTDSQPNSPLHF
>-|-|TRBJ1-6|TRBV19
TGTGCCAGTAGTATAGGTGGTTGGAGGGATTCACCCCTCCACTTT
CASSIGGWRDSPLHF
>-|-|TRBJ1-2|TRBV14
TGTGCCAGCAGCCAAGTCCTTAACCGGGGCTACACCTTC
CASSQVLNRGYTF
>TRBD2|-|TRBJ2-5|TRBV5-1
TGCGCCAGCAGCTTGAATAGCGGGGCCGGGGGGCAAGAGACCCAGTACTTC
CASSLNSGAGGQETQYF
>TRBD1|-|TRBJ1-3|TRBV5-4
TGTGCCAGCAGCGTAAAAATAAGGACAGGGAAAGGAAACACCATATATTTT
CASSVKIRTGKGNTIYF